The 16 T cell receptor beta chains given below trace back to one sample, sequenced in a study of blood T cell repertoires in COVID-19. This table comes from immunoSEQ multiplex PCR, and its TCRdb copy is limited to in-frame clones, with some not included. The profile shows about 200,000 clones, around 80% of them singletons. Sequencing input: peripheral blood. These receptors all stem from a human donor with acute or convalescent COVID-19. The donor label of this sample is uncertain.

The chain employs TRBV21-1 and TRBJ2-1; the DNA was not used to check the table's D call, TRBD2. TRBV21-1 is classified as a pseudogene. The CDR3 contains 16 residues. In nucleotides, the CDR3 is TGTGCCAGCAGCAGATTTCTAGCGGGAGTTGGCAATGAGCAGTTCTTC. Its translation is CASSRFLAGVGNEQFF.

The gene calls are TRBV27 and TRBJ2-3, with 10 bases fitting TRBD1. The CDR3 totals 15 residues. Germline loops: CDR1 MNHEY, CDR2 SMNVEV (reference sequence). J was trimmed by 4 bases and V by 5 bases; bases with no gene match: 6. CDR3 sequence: CASSPGQGRADTQYF. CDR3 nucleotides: TGTGCCAGCAGTCCGGGACAGGGGCGGGCAGATACGCAGTATTTT.

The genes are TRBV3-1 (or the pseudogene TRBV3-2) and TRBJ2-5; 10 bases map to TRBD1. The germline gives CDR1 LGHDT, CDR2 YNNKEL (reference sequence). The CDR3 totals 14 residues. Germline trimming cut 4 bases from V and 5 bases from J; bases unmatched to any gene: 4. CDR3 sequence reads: CASSRTGGRETQYF. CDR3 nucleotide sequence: TGTGCCAGCAGCCGGACAGGGGGAAGGGAGACCCAGTACTTC.

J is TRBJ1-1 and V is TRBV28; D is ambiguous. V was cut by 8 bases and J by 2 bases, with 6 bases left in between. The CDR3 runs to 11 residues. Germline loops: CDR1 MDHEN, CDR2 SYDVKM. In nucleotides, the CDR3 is TGTGCCAGCGAGGTAAACACTGAAGCTTTCTTT. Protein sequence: CASEVNTEAFF.

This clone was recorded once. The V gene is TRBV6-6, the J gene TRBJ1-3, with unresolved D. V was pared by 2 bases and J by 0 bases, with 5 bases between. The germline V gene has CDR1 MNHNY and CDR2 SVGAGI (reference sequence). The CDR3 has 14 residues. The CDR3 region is CASSYGGSGNTIYF. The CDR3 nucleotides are TGTGCCAGCAGTTACGGCGGCTCTGGAAACACCATATATTTT.

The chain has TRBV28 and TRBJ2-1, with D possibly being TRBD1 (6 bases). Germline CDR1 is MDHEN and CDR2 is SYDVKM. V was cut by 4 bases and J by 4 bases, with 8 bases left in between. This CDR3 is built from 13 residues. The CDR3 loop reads CASSSTGYNEQFF. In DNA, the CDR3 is TGTGCCAGCAGTTCGACAGGTTACAATGAGCAGTTCTTC.

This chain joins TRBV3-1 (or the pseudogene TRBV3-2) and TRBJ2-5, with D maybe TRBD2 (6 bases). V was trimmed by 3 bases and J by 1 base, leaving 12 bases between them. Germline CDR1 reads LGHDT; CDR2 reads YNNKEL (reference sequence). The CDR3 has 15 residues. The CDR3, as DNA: TGTGCCAGCAGCCACTTAGCGGCCCCCCAAGAGACCCAGTACTTC. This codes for CASSHLAAPQETQYF.

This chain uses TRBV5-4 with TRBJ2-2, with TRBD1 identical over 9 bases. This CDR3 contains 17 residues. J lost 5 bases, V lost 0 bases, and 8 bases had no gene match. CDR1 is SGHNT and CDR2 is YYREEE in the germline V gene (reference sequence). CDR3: CASSLGADRGNTGELFF. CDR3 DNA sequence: TGTGCCAGCAGCTTGGGGGCGGACAGGGGAAATACCGGGGAGCTGTTTTTT.

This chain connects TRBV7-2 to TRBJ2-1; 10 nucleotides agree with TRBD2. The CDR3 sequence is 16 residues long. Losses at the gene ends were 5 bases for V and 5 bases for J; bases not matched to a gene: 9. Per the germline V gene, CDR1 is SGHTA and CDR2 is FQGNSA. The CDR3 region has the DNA TGTGCCAGCAGCAGAGAACCGGGACTAGCGAACAATGAGCAGTTCTTC. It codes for CASSREPGLANNEQFF. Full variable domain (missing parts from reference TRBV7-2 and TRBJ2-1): GAGVSQSPSNKVTEKGKDVELRCDPISGHTALYWYRQSLGQGLEFLIYFQGNSAPDKSGLPSDRFSAERTGGSVSTLTIQRTQQEDSAVYLCASSREPGLANNEQFFGPGTRLTVL.

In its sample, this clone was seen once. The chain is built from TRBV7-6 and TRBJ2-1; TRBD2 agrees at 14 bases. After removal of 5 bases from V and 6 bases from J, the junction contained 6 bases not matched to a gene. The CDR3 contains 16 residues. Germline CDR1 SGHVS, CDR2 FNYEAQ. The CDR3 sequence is CASSRRLAGGGNEQFF. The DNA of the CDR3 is TGTGCCAGCAGCCGTCGACTAGCGGGAGGGGGCAATGAGCAGTTCTTC.

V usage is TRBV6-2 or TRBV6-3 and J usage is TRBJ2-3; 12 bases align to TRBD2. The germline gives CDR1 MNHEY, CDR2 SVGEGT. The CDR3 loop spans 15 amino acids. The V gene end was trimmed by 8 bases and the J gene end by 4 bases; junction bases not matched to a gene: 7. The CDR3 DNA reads TGTGCCAGCTGCCTAGCGGGAGGGCAAGCAGATACGCAGTATTTT. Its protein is CASCLAGGQADTQYF.

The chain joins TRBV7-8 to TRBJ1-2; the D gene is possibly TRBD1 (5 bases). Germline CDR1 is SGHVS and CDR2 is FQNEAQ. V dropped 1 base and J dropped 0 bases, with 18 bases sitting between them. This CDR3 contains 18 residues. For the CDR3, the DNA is TGTGCCAGCAGCTTAGGGAGGGCTAGGGGATCGTCTAACTATGGCTACACCTTC. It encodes CASSLGRARGSSNYGYTF.

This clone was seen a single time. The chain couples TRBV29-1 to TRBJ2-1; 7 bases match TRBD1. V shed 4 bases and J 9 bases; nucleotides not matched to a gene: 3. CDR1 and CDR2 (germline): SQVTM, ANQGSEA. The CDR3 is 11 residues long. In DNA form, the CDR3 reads TGCAGCGTTGCGACAGGGTTTGAGCAGTTCTTC. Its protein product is CSVATGFEQFF.

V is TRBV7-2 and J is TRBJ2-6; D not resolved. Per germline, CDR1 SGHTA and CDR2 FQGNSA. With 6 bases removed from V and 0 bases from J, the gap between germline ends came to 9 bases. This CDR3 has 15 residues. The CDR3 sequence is CASSFQSSGANVLTF. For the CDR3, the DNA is TGTGCCAGCAGTTTTCAGTCCTCTGGGGCCAACGTCCTGACTTTC.

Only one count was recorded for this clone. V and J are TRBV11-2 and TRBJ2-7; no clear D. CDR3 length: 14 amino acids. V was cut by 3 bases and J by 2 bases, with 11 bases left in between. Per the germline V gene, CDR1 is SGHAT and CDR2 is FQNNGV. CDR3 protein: CASSFTETTYEQYF. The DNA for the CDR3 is TGTGCCAGCAGCTTTACCGAGACAACCTACGAGCAGTACTTC.

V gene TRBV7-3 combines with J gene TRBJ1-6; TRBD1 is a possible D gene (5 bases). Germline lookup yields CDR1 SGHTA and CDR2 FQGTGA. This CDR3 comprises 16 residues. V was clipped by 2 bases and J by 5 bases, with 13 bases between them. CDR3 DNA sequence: TGTGCCAGCAGCTTACTGGGGGGTCAGAATAATTCACCCCTCCACTTT. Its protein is CASSLLGGQNNSPLHF.